This T cell receptor (beta chain) was identified in a study of shared clonotypes between healthy human individuals. Free of recent acute infections or vaccinations, the donors were healthy HIV-negative adults. TCRdb's copy holds only in-frame clones and misses some; the assay was immunoSEQ multiplex PCR. The data show about 980,000 clones, 60% to 85% seen once. This CDR3 has 13 residues. Trimming stripped 4 bases from V and 5 bases from J, with 10 bases between. The germline V gene has CDR1 SGHDT and CDR2 YYEEEE. This clone was picked up one time. Its cognate antigen is unknown. Study-wide results and limits: Some naive CD4 clonotypes, roughly 5%, turned up in common across a few donors.

The source of this sequence is a man aged 18 to 29 in good health. The sample was memory CD4+ T cells sorted from blood. The subset is: CD45RA-negative fraction. The rearrangement uses TRBV5-6 and TRBJ2-4, with no clear D. The CDR3 reads CASSPWGQNIQYF. The DNA of the CDR3 is TGTGCCAGCAGCCCGTGGGGTCAAAACATTCAGTACTTC.